A selection of T cell receptor beta chains follows, all from one sample in a study of T-cell memory formation after mild COVID-19. Using its own MiXCR run on the 5' RACE reads, TCRdb lists one record per CDR3 protein. The table has hundreds of thousands of distinct CDR3 sequences, approximately 21% seen once; the top ten hold 7.5% to 9.5%. Sequenced input: PBMCs or a T cell subset sorted from them (not recorded which). These receptors all come from an adult woman who had mild COVID-19 (a few samples of this study predate the infection). Cell type and time point are not known. CDR3s include the opening cysteine and the closing phenylalanine or tryptophan. The order of the fields is D gene, V gene, J gene, CDR3 protein. A D gene is named only where the DNA matches it firmly.

-	TRBV10-3	TRBJ1-1	CAISAPRSEEIAFF
TRBD2	TRBV12-3/TRBV12-4	TRBJ2-6	CASSRSGAASSGANVLTF
-	TRBV7-8	TRBJ2-2	CASSPQGVNTGELFF
-	TRBV7-9	TRBJ2-1	CASSSREQSSYNEQFF
-	TRBV21-1	TRBJ1-1	CASSKIGNTEAFF
-	TRBV20-1	TRBJ2-3	CSARLATGSQTDTQYF
-	TRBV7-9	TRBJ2-7	CASSLKGGSYEQYF
-	TRBV5-1	TRBJ1-1	CASSLAGGPNTEAFF
TRBD2	TRBV4-1	TRBJ2-5	CASSQGMGLAGVTETQYF
-	TRBV3-1	TRBJ1-3	CASSHFSGNTIYF
TRBD1	TRBV24-1	TRBJ1-4	CATSDAGTGGNEKLFF
-	TRBV19	TRBJ2-7	CAPRVVSYEQYF
TRBD2	TRBV20-1	TRBJ2-3	CSARASWTSGSTDTQYF
TRBD1	TRBV5-1	TRBJ2-2	CASSSTGEGELFF
TRBD2	TRBV5-1	TRBJ2-7	CASSLDRLAGWEQYF
-	TRBV7-2	TRBJ1-2	CASSLEWGEGSGYTF
-	TRBV29-1	TRBJ2-3	CSATDSTSPVTDTQYF
-	TRBV5-1	TRBJ1-1	CASSLANRATEAFF
-	TRBV12-3/TRBV12-4	TRBJ2-7	CASSPVGLGRSEQYF
-	TRBV27	TRBJ1-5	CASSWTPGNQPQHF
-	TRBV12-3/TRBV12-4	TRBJ2-2	CASSSQGGTGELFF
TRBD1	TRBV6-1	TRBJ2-5	CASRRTGAETQYF
-	TRBV7-2	TRBJ2-4	CASSTLGPQYF
TRBD2	TRBV7-6	TRBJ2-2	CASSFLAGGPGELFF
-	TRBV7-3	TRBJ2-3	CASSLIPDGRTQYF
TRBD2	TRBV5-1	TRBJ2-7	CASSFPEGGSDEQYF
TRBD1	TRBV15	TRBJ2-5	CATSREKGAAETQYF
-	TRBV5-1	TRBJ1-2	CASSLEGDLNGYTF
-	TRBV25-1	TRBJ2-7	CASSTLFWREQYF
-	TRBV24-1	TRBJ1-5	CATSDKEATGRDQPQHF
TRBD1	TRBV18	TRBJ2-5	CASSRDSTQETQYF
-	TRBV20-1	TRBJ1-5	CSARDGQGTGPQHF
TRBD2	TRBV7-9	TRBJ2-5	CAGSLAGGQETQYF
TRBD2	TRBV24-1	TRBJ2-3	CATSESGTSVSDTQYF
TRBD2	TRBV7-2	TRBJ2-3	CASSRKTSGGVSTDTQYF
TRBD1	TRBV5-1	TRBJ2-5	CASSVQGQETQYF
-	TRBV24-1	TRBJ2-2	CATRRNTGELFF
-	TRBV20-1	TRBJ2-7	CSARDLEGTSPYEQYF
-	TRBV5-1	TRBJ2-3	CASRAIAADTQYF
-	TRBV7-8	TRBJ2-5	CASSFRDTETQYF
-	TRBV6-2/TRBV6-3	TRBJ2-7	CASRGEPSYEQYF
-	TRBV25-1	TRBJ1-2	CASRQGSLDGYTF
-	TRBV5-1	TRBJ2-1	CASSFDFSYNEQFF
-	TRBV5-6	TRBJ2-5	CASSFWSRTKLGETQYF
-	TRBV15	TRBJ1-2	CATSIPGPGGYTF
-	TRBV10-3	TRBJ2-1	CAISEAEISYNEQFF
-	TRBV20-1	TRBJ1-1	CSARNSSGGWTEAFF
TRBD1	TRBV28	TRBJ1-5	CASSLYQGGSNQPQHF
-	TRBV15	TRBJ1-6	CATRRIDNSPLHF
-	TRBV5-1	TRBJ2-3	CASSPRGGEDTQYF
-	TRBV7-9	TRBJ1-6	CASSPDAQGRTNSPLHF
TRBD1	TRBV5-1	TRBJ2-1	CASSLGGQYEQFF
-	TRBV20-1	TRBJ1-1	CSARSHRVLNTEAFF
TRBD1	TRBV9	TRBJ2-7	CASSVEGQGGDEQYF